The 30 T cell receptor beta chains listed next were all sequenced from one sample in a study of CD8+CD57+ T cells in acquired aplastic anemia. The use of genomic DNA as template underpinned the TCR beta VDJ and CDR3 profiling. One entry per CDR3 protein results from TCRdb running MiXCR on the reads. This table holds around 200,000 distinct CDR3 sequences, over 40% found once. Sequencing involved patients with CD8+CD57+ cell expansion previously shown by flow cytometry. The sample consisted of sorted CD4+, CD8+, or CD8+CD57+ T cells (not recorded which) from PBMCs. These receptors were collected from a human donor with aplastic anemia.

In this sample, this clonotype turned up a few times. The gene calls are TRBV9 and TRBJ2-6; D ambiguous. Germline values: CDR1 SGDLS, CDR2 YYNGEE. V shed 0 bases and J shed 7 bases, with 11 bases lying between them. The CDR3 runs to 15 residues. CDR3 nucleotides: TGTGCCAGCAGCGTAGGGGGTGATGGAGCCAACGTCCTGACTTTC. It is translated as CASSVGGDGANVLTF.

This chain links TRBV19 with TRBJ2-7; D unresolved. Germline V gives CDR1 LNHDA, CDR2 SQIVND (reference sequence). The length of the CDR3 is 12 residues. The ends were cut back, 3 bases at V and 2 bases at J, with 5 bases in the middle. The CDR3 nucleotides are TGTGCCAGTAGTATTCCCCCCTACGAGCAGTACTTC. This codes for CASSIPPYEQYF.

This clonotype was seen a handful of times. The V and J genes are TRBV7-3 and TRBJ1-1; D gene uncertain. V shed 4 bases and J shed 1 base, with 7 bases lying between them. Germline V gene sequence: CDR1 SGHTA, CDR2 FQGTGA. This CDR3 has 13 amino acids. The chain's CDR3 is CASSSRTNTEAFF. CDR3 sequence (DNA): TGTGCCAGCAGCTCCCGGACGAACACTGAAGCTTTCTTT.

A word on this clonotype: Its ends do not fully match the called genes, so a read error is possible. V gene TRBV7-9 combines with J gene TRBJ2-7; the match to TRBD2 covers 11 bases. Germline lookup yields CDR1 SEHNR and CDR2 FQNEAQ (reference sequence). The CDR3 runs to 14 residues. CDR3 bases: TGTGCCAGCCGGACTAGCGGGTGGTCCGGGGAGCTGTACTTC. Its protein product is CASRTSGWSGELYF. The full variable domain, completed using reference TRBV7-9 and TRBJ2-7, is DTGVSQNPRHKITKRGQNVTFRCDPISEHNRLYWYRQTLGQGPEFLTYFQNEAQLEKSRLLSDRFSAERPKGSFSTLEIQRTEQGDSAMYLCASRTSGWSGELYFGPGTRLTVT.

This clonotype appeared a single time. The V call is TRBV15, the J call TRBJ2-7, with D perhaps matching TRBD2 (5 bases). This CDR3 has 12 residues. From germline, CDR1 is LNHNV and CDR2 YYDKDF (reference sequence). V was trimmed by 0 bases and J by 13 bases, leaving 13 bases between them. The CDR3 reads CATSRDLVSVYF. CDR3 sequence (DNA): TGTGCCACCAGCAGAGATTTAGTTAGCGTTTACTTC.

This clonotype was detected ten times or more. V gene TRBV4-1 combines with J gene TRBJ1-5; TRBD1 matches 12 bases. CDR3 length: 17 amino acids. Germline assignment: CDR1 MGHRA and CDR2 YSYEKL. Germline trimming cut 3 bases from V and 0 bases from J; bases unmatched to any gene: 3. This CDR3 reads CASSQGQGARSNQPQHF. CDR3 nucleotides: TGCGCCAGCAGCCAGGGACAGGGGGCGCGTAGCAATCAGCCCCAGCATTTT.

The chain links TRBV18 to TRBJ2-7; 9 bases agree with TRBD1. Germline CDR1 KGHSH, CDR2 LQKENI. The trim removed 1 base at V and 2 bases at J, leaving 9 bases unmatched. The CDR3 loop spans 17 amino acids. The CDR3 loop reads CASSPLPGQGITYEQYF. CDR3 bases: TGTGCCAGCTCACCACTCCCGGGACAGGGTATAACCTACGAGCAGTACTTC.

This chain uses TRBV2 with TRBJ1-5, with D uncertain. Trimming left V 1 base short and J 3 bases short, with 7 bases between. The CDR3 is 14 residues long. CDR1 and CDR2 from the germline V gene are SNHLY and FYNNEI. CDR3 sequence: CASSEGRPNQPQHF. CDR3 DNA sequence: TGTGCCAGCAGTGAAGGCCGCCCCAATCAGCCCCAGCATTTT.

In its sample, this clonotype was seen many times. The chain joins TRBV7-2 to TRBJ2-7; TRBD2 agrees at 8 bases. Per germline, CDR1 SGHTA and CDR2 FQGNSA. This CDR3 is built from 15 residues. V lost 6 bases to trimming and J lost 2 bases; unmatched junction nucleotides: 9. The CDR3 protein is CASRVTSGPTYEQYF. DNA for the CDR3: TGTGCCAGCAGAGTTACTAGCGGCCCCACCTACGAGCAGTACTTC.

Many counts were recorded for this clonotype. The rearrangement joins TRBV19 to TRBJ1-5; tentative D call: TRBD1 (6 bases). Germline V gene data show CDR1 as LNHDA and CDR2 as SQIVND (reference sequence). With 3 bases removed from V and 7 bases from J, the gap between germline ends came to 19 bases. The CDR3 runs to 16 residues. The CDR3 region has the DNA TGTGCCAGTAGTATTGGGCTCCGGGGGGCCGGACAGCCCCAGCATTTT. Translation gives CASSIGLRGAGQPQHF.

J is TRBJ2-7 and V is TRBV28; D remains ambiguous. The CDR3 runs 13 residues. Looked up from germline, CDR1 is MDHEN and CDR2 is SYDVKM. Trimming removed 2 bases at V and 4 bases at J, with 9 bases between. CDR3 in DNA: TGTGCCAGCAGTTTAGTCAGTCCATACGAGCAGTACTTC. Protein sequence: CASSLVSPYEQYF. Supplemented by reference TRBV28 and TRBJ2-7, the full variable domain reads DVKVTQSSRYLVKRTGEKVFLECVQDMDHENMFWYRQDPGLGLRLIYFSYDVKMKEKGDIPEGYSVSREKKERFSLILESASTNQTSMYLCASSLVSPYEQYFGPGTRLTVT.

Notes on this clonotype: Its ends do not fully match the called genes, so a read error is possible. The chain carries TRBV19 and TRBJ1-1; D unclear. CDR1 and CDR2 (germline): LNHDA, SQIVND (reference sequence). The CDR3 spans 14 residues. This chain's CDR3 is CASSSTTMNTEALF. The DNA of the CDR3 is TGTGCCAGTAGTAGCACGACCATGAACACTGAAGCTCTCTTT.

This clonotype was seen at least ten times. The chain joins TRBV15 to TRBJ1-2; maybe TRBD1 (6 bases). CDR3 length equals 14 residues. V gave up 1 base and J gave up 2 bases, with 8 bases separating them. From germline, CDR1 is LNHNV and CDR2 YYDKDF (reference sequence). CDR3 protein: CATSRGGTNYGYTF. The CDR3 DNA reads TGTGCCACCAGCAGAGGGGGGACAAACTATGGCTACACCTTC.

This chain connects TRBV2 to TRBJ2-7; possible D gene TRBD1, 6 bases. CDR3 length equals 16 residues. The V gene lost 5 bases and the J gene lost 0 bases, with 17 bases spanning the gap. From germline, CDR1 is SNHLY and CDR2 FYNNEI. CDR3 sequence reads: CASSPSRDTCSYEQYF. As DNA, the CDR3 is TGTGCCAGCAGTCCCTCTAGGGACACGTGCTCCTACGAGCAGTACTTC.

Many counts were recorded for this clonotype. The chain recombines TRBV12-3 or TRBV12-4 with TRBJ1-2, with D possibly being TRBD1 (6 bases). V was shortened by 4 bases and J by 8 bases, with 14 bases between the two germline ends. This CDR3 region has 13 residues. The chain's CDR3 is CASSSYRVQGYTF. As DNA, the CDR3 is TGTGCCAGCAGTTCCTACAGGGTCCAGGGCTACACCTTC.

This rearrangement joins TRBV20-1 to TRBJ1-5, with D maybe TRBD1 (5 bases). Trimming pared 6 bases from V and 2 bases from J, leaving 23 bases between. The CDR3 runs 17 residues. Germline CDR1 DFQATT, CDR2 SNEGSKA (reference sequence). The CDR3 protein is CSARGGSGVSGNQPQHF. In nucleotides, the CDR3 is TGCAGTGCCCGCGGGGGGAGTGGGGTCAGTGGCAATCAGCCCCAGCATTTT.

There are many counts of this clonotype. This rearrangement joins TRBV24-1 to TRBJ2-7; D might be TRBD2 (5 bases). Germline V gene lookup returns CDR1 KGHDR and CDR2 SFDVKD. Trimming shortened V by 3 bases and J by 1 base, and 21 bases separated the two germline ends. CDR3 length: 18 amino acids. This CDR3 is CATSDPAEVTAGSYEQYF. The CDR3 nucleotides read TGTGCCACCAGTGATCCGGCGGAGGTAACGGCAGGATCCTACGAGCAGTACTTC.

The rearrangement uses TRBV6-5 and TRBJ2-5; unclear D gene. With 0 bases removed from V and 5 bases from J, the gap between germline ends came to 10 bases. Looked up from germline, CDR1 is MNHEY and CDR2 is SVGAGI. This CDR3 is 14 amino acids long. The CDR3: CASSYSVVEETQYF. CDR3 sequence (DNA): TGTGCCAGCAGTTACTCGGTTGTGGAGGAGACCCAGTACTTC.

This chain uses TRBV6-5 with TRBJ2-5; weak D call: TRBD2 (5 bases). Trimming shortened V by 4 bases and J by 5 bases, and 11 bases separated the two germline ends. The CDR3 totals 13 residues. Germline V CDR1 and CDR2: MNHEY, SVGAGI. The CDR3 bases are TGTGCCAGCAGTTTTGGGAGAATGGAGACCCAGTACTTC. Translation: CASSFGRMETQYF.

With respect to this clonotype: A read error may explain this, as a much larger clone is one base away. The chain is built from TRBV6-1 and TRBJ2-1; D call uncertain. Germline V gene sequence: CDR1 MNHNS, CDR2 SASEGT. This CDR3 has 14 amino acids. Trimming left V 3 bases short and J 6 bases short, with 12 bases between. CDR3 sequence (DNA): TGTGCCAGCAGTGACATCCCAAACGTCAATGAGCAGTTCTTC. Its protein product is CASSDIPNVNEQFF.

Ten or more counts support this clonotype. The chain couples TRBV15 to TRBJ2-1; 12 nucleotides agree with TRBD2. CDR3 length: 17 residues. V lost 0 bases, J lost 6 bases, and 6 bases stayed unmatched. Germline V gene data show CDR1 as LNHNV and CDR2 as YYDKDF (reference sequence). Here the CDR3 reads CATSRESSGREGNEQFF. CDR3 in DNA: TGTGCCACCAGCAGAGAGTCTAGCGGGAGGGAAGGCAATGAGCAGTTCTTC.

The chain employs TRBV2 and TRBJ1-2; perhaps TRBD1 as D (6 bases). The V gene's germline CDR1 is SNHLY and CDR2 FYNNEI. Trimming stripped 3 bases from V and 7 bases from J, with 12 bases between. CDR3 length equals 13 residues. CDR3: CASSDWGAGGYTF. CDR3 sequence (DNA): TGTGCCAGCAGTGATTGGGGGGCGGGTGGCTACACCTTC.

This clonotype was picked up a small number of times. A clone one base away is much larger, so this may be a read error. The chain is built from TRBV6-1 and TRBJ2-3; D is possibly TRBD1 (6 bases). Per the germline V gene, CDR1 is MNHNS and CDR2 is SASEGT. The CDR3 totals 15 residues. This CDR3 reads CASSADSSSTDMQYF. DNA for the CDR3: TGTGCCAGCAGTGCGGACAGCTCTAGCACAGATATGCAGTATTTT.

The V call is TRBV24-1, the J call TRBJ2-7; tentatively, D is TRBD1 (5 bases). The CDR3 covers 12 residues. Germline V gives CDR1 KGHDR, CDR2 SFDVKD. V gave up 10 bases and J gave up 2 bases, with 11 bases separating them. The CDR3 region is CATADRPYEQYF. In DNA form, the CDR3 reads TGTGCCACTGCTGACAGACCCTACGAGCAGTACTTC.

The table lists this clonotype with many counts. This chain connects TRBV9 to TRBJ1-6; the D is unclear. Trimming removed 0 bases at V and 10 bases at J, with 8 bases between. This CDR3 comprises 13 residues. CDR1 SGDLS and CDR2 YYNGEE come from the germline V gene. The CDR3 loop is CASSVGSGSPLHF. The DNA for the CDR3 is TGTGCCAGCAGCGTAGGTAGCGGCTCACCCCTCCACTTT.

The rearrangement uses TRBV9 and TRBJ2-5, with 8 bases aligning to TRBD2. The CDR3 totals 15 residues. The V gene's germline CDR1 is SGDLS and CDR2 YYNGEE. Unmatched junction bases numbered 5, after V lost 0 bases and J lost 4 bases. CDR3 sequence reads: CASSVGTSRTETQYF. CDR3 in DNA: TGTGCCAGCAGCGTAGGGACTAGCCGGACAGAGACCCAGTACTTC. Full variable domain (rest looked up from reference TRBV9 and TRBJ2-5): DSGVTQTPKHLITATGQRVTLRCSPRSGDLSVYWYQQSLDQGLQFLIQYYNGEERAKGNILERFSAQQFPDLHSELNLSSLELGDSALYFCASSVGTSRTETQYFGPGTRLLVL.

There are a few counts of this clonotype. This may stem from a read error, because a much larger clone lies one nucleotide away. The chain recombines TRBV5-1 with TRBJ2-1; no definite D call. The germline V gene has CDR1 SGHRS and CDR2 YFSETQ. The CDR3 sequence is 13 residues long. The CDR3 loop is CASSDRNGNEQSF. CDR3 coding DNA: TGCGCCAGCAGCGACCGGAACGGCAATGAGCAGTCCTTC.

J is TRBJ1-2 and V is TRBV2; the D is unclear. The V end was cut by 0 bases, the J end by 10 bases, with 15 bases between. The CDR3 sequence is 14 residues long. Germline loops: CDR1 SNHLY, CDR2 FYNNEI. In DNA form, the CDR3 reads TGTGCCAGCAGTGAAGCGACCCAGCCGCTAGACTACACCTTC. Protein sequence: CASSEATQPLDYTF. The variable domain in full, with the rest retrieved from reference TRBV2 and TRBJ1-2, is EPEVTQTPSHQVTQMGQEVILRCVPISNHLYFYWYRQILGQKVEFLVSFYNNEISEKSEIFDDQFSVERPDGSNFTLKIRSTKLEDSAMYFCASSEATQPLDYTFGSGTRLTVV.

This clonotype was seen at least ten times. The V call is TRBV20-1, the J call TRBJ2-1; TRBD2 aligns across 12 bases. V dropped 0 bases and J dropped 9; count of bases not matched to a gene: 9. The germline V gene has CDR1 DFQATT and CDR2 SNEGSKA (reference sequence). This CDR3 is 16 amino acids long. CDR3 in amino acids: CSARDWASGRAAEQFF. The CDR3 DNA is TGCAGTGCTAGAGATTGGGCTAGCGGGAGGGCCGCTGAGCAGTTCTTC.

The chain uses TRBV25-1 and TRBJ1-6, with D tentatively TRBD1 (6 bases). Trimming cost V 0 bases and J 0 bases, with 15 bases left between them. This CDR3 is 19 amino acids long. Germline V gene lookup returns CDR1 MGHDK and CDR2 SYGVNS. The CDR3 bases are TGTGCCAGCAGTGAATATTTCCCCTGGACAGACTCCTATAATTCACCCCTCCACTTT. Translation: CASSEYFPWTDSYNSPLHF.